This note documents a single T cell receptor beta chain sequence. Data came from immunoSEQ multiplex PCR; TCRdb stores just in-frame clones and leaves some out. The sample lists approximately 400,000 clones, more than 85% occurring once. The CDR3 is 15 residues long. Between the trimmed V and J ends, which lost 6 bases and 0 bases, there was a span of 14 bases. Germline CDR1 reads MDHEN; CDR2 reads SYDVKM. These data belong to a study of shared T cell receptors in the human thymus. Sequencing was carried out using thymocytes. The clonotype was recovered from a human donor. The V gene is TRBV28, the J gene TRBJ1-1; tentative D call: TRBD1 (6 bases). The CDR3 DNA sequence: TGTGCCAGCAGCTCAACAGGGATCGTGAACACTGAAGCTTTCTTT. Its translation is CASSSTGIVNTEAFF.